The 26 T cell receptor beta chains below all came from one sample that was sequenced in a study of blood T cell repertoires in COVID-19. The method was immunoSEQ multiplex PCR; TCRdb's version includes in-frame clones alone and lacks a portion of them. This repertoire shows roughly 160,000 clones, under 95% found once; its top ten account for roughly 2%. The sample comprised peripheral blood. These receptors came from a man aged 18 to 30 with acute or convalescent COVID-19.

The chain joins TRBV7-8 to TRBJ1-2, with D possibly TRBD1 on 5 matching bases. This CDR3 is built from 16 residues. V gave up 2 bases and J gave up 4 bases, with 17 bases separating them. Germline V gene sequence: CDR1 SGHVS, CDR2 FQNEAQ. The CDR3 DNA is TGTGCCAGCAGCTTAAAATTGGTGGACAAATTCTATGGCTACACCTTC. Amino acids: CASSLKLVDKFYGYTF.

The CDR3: CSASFGQGKSNYGYTF. The CDR3 DNA is TGCAGTGCTAGTTTCGGCCAGGGAAAATCTAACTATGGCTACACCTTC. The J gene is TRBJ1-2, the V gene TRBV20-1, with D tentatively TRBD1 (5 bases). This CDR3 region has 16 residues. Trimming left V 3 bases short and J 0 bases short, with 17 bases between. Looked up from germline, CDR1 is DFQATT and CDR2 is SNEGSKA (reference sequence).

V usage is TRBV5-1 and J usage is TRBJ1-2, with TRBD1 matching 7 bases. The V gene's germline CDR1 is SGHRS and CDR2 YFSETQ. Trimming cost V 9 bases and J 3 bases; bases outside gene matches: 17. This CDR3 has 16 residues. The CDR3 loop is CATSRDGGQAHYGYTF. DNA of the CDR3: TGCGCCACCTCCAGGGACGGTGGACAGGCACACTATGGCTACACCTTC.

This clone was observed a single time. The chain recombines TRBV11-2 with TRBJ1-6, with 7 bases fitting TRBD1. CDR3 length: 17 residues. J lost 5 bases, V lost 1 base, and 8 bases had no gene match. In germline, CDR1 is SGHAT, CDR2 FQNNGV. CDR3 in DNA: TGTGCCAGCAGCTTAGGTCAACACGGGACAGATAATTCACCCCTCCACTTT. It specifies CASSLGQHGTDNSPLHF.

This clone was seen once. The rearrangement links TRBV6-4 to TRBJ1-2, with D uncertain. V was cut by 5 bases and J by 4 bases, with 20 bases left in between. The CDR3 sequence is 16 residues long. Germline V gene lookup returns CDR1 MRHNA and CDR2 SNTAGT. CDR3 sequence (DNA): TGTGCCAGCAGTTCAAATCACGAGGTTGATCCCTATGGCTACACCTTC. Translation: CASSSNHEVDPYGYTF.

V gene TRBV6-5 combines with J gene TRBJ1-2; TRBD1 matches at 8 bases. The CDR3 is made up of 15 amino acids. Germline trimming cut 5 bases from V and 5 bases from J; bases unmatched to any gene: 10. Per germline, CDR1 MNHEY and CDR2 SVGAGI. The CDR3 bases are TGTGCCAGCAGTCTACAGGGGGGATCACCTTATGGCTACACCTTC. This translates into CASSLQGGSPYGYTF.

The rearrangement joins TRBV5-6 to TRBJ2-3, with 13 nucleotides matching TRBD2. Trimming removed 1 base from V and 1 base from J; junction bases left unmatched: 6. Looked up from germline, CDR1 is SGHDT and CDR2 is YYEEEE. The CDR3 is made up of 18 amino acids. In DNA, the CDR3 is TGTGCCAGCAGCTTGTTCACTAGCGGGAGGGCCCGCACAGATACGCAGTATTTT. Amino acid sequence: CASSLFTSGRARTDTQYF. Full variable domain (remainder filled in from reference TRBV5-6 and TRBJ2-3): DAGVTQSPTHLIKTRGQQVTLRCSPKSGHDTVSWYQQALGQGPQFIFQYYEEEERQRGNFPDRFSGHQFPNYSSELNVNALLLGDSALYLCASSLFTSGRARTDTQYFGPGTRLTVL.

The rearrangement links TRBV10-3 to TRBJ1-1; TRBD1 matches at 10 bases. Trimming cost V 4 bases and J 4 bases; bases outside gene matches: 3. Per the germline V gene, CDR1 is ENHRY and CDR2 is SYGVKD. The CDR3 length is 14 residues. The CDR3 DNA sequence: TGTGCCATCAGTGGGGGACAGGGGCGCACTGAAGCTTTCTTT. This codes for CAISGGQGRTEAFF.

CDR3 in DNA: TGTGCCAGCAGCTTACGACAGAGTACAGATACGCAGTATTTT. Translated, it gives CASSLRQSTDTQYF. The chain carries TRBV5-4 and TRBJ2-3, with a possible D match to TRBD1 (5 bases). V was clipped by 2 bases and J by 3 bases, with 10 bases between them. The germline V gene has CDR1 SGHNT and CDR2 YYREEE (reference sequence). This CDR3 contains 14 residues.

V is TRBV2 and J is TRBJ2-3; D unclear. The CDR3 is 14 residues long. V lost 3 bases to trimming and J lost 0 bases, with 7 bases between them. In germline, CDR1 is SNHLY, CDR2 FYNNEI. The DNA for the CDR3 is TGTGCCAGCAGTGACCGGGTCAGCACAGATACGCAGTATTTT. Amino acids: CASSDRVSTDTQYF.

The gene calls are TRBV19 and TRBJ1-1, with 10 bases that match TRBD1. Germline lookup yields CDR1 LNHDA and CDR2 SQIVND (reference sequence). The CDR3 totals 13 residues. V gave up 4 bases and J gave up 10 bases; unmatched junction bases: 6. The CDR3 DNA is TGTGCCAGTAGTACGGGACAGGGGATGAGAGCTTTCTTT. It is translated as CASSTGQGMRAFF.

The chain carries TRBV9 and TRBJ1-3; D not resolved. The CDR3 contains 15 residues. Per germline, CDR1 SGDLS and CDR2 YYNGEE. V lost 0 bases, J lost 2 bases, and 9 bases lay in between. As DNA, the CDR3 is TGTGCCAGCAGCGTAGGAGGAGGCCCTGGAAACACCATATATTTT. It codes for CASSVGGGPGNTIYF.

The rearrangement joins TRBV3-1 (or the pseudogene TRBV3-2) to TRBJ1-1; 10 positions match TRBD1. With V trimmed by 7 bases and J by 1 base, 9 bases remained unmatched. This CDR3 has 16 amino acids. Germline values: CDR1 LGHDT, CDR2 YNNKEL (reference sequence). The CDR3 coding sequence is TGTGCCAGCAACCGAGGGACAGGGGCTAAGAACACTGAAGCTTTCTTT. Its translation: CASNRGTGAKNTEAFF.

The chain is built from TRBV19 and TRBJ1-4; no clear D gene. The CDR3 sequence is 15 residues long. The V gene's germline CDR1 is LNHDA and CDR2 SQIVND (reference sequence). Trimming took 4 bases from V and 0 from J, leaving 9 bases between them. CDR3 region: CASSTGVATNEKLFF. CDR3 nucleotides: TGTGCCAGTAGTACCGGGGTCGCAACTAATGAAAAACTGTTTTTT.

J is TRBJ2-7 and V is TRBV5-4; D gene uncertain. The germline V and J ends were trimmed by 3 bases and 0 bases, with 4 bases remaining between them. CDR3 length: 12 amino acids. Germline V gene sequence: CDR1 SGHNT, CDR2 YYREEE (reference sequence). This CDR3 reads CASSSSSYEQYF. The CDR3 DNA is TGTGCCAGCAGCTCGAGCTCCTACGAGCAGTACTTC. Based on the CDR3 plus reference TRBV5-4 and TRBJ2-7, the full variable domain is ETGVTQSPTHLIKTRGQQVTLRCSSQSGHNTVSWYQQALGQGPQFIFQYYREEENGRGNFPPRFSGLQFPNYSSELNVNALELDDSALYLCASSSSSYEQYFGPGTRLTVT.

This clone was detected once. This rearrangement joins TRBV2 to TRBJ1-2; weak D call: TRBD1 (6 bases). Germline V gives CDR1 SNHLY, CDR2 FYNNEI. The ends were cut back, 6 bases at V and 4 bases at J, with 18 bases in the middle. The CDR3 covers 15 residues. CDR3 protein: CASSHSRETGYGYTF. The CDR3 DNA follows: TGTGCCAGCAGCCATTCAAGGGAGACAGGCTATGGCTACACCTTC. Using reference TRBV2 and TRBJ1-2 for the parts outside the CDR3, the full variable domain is EPEVTQTPSHQVTQMGQEVILRCVPISNHLYFYWYRQILGQKVEFLVSFYNNEISEKSEIFDDQFSVERPDGSNFTLKIRSTKLEDSAMYFCASSHSRETGYGYTFGSGTRLTVV.

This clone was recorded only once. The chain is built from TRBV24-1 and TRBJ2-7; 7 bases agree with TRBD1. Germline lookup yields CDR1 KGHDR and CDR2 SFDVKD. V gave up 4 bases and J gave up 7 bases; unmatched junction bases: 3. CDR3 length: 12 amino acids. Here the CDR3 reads CATSERDSEQYF. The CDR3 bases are TGTGCCACCAGTGAAAGGGACAGTGAGCAGTACTTC.

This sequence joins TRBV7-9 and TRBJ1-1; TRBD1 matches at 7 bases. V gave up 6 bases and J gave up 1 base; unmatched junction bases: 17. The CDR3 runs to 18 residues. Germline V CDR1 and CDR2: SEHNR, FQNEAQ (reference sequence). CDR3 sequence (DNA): TGTGCCAGCAGGCCTAATATCCGGGACAGTAGAGGGAACACTGAAGCTTTCTTT. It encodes CASRPNIRDSRGNTEAFF. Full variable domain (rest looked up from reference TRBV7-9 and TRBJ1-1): DTGVSQNPRHKITKRGQNVTFRCDPISEHNRLYWYRQTLGQGPEFLTYFQNEAQLEKSRLLSDRFSAERPKGSFSTLEIQRTEQGDSAMYLCASRPNIRDSRGNTEAFFGQGTRLTVV.

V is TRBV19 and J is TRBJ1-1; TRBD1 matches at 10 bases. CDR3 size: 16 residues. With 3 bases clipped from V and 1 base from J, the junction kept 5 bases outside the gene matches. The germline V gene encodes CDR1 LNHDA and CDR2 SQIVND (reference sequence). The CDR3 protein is CASSIGTGERNTEAFF. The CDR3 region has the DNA TGTGCCAGTAGTATTGGGACAGGGGAAAGGAACACTGAAGCTTTCTTT.

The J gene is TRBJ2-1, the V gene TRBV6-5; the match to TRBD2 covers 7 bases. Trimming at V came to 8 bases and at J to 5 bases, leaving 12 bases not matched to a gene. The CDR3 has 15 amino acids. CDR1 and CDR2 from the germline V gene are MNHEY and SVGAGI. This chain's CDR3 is CASSKRRERNNEQFF. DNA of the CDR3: TGTGCCAGCTCCAAAAGGCGGGAGAGGAACAATGAGCAGTTCTTC.

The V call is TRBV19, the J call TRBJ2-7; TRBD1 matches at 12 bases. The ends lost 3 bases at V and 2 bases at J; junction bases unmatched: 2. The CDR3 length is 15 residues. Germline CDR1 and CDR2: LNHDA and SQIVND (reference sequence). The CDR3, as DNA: TGTGCCAGTAGTATCGGGACAGGGGGCCCCTACGAGCAGTACTTC. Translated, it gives CASSIGTGGPYEQYF.

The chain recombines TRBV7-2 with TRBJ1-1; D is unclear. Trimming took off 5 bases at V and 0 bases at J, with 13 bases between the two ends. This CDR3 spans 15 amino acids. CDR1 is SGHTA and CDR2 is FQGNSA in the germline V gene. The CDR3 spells CASSRAGSLNTEAFF. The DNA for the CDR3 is TGTGCCAGCAGCCGCGCCGGGAGTCTGAACACTGAAGCTTTCTTT.

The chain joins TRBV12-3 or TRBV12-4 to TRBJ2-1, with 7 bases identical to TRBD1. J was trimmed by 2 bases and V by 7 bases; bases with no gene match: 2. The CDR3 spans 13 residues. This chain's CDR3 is CASNQGAYNEQFF. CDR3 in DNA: TGTGCCAGCAACCAGGGGGCCTACAATGAGCAGTTCTTC.

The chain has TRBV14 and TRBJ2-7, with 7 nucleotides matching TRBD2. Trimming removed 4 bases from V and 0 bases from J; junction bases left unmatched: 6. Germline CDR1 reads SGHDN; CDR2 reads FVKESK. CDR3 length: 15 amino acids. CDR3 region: CASSPSGFSSYEQYF. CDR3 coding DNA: TGTGCCAGCAGCCCTAGCGGATTTAGCTCCTACGAGCAGTACTTC. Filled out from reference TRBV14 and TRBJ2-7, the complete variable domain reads EAGVTQFPSHSVIEKGQTVTLRCDPISGHDNLYWYRRVMGKEIKFLLHFVKESKQDESGMPNNRFLAERTGGTYSTLKVQPAELEDSGVYFCASSPSGFSSYEQYFGPGTRLTVT.

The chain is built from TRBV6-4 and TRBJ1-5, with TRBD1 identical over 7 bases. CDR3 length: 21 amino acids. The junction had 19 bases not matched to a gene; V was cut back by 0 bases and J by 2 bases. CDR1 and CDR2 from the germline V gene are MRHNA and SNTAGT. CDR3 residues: CASSDSPQDRSYQSRNQPQHF. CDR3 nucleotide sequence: TGTGCCAGCAGTGACTCGCCACAGGACAGGTCATACCAAAGTCGCAATCAGCCCCAGCATTTT.

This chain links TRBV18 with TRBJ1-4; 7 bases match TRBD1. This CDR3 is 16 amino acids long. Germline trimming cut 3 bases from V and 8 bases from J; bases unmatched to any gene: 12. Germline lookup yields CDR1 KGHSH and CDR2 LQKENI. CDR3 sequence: CASSPWTGLTGEKLFF. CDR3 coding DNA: TGTGCCAGCTCACCTTGGACAGGCTTAACGGGGGAAAAACTGTTTTTT.